One sample yielded the 16 T cell receptor beta chains listed below, sequenced in a study of blood T cells in healthy people across ages. A second PCR, run for about 6 to 12 cycles, used a sample-barcoded 5' primer plus a J-beta primer mix. MiXCR, applied by TCRdb to the 5' RACE reads, yields one record per CDR3 protein. The sample gives some 1.6 million distinct CDR3 sequences, 30% to 40% of which show up once; 11% is in the top ten. Sequencing was done on a sample of blood. These receptors all stem from a woman aged 30 to 39 in good health.

The chain carries TRBV11-2 and TRBJ2-1, with a tentative D call TRBD1 (6 bases). CDR1 SGHAT and CDR2 FQNNGV come from the germline V gene. The CDR3 has 14 amino acids. V lost 7 bases, J lost 11 bases, and 21 bases lay in between. CDR3 loop: CASNNQGPAVQQFF. DNA for the CDR3: TGTGCCAGCAACAACCAGGGGCCGGCGGTACAGCAGTTCTTC.

This clonotype has just a few counts. The chain is built from TRBV2 and TRBJ2-1; D is unclear. Germline CDR1 and CDR2: SNHLY and FYNNEI. The CDR3 sequence is 12 residues long. V was clipped by 8 bases and J by 9 bases, with 14 bases between them. CDR3 coding DNA: TGTGCCAGCCGGACCTTCACGGGTGAGCAGTTCTTC. Its translation: CASRTFTGEQFF. The entire variable domain, with the rest obtained from reference TRBV2 and TRBJ2-1, is as follows: EPEVTQTPSHQVTQMGQEVILRCVPISNHLYFYWYRQILGQKVEFLVSFYNNEISEKSEIFDDQFSVERPDGSNFTLKIRSTKLEDSAMYFCASRTFTGEQFFGPGTRLTVL.

A few counts support this clonotype. At one of its ends the junction is not consistent with the germline gene, which may arise from a read error. This sequence joins TRBV7-2 and TRBJ2-3; 9 bases match TRBD1. This CDR3 is 16 amino acids long. Germline CDR1 reads SGHTA; CDR2 reads FQGNSA. Here the CDR3 reads CASSLGQGGGTGTQYF. In nucleotides, the CDR3 is TGTGCCAGCAGCTTAGGACAGGGGGGTGGCACAGGTACGCAGTATTTT.

This clonotype was picked up many times. This chain links TRBV20-1 with TRBJ2-3; D gene unclear. Trimming removed 3 bases at V and 2 bases at J, with 6 bases between. This CDR3 has 12 residues. Germline values: CDR1 DFQATT, CDR2 SNEGSKA (reference sequence). This CDR3 reads CSASGDTDTQYF. The CDR3 bases are TGCAGTGCTAGTGGGGACACAGATACGCAGTATTTT.

CDR3 amino acids: CSARGGAREMSLGYEQYF. The CDR3 DNA follows: TGCAGTGCTAGAGGCGGGGCGCGGGAGATGAGTTTAGGGTACGAGCAGTACTTC. This sequence joins TRBV20-1 and TRBJ2-7, with 7 nucleotides matching TRBD2. The CDR3 contains 18 residues. The V and J ends lost 1 base and 4 bases, in that order; junction bases with no gene match: 19. The germline V gene encodes CDR1 DFQATT and CDR2 SNEGSKA (reference sequence).

The genes are TRBV12-3 or TRBV12-4 and TRBJ2-7, with TRBD1 identical over 7 bases. The CDR3 totals 14 residues. J was trimmed by 5 bases and V by 6 bases; bases with no gene match: 10. CDR3 protein: CASSLTGAGHEQYF. The CDR3 nucleotides are TGTGCCAGCAGCCTTACAGGGGCCGGGCACGAGCAGTACTTC.

With regard to this clonotype: A junction end diverges from the germline sequence, so it may reflect a read error. The rearrangement links TRBV4-1 to TRBJ2-1, with D maybe TRBD2 (6 bases). The CDR3 has 13 amino acids. Germline lookup yields CDR1 MGHRA and CDR2 YSYEKL. The CDR3 DNA reads as TGCGCCGGCAGCCAAGATCACGGGGGTGAGCAGTTCTTC. Translating gives CAGSQDHGGEQFF.

The chain has TRBV20-1 and TRBJ2-5; 7 bases map to TRBD2. Per the germline V gene, CDR1 is DFQATT and CDR2 is SNEGSKA (reference sequence). The CDR3 has 17 residues. V lost 2 bases and J lost 5; bases outside the gene matches: 17. The CDR3 loop reads CSARPISRTRGGETQYF. The CDR3 nucleotides are TGCAGTGCTAGACCAATAAGCCGGACTAGGGGCGGGGAGACCCAGTACTTC.

This sequence joins TRBV11-2 and TRBJ2-7, with D perhaps matching TRBD1 or TRBD2 (5 bases each). Germline V CDR1 and CDR2: SGHAT, FQNNGV. The CDR3 has 16 residues. Trimming stripped 5 bases from V and 0 bases from J, with 17 bases between. CDR3 nucleotide sequence: TGTGCCAGCAGCCCCCTAGGGGAGCTTAGCTCCTACGAGCAGTACTTC. It encodes CASSPLGELSSYEQYF.

As for this clonotype: This could be a read error, since a much larger clone is one nucleotide away. The gene calls are TRBV6-1 and TRBJ2-7; TRBD2 matches at 11 bases. Germline-derived CDR1 and CDR2 are MNHNS and SASEGT. This CDR3 has 15 amino acids. The CDR3 reads CASSATSGSSCEQYF. The CDR3 region has the DNA TGTGCCAGCAGCGCTACTAGCGGGAGCTCCTGCGAGCAGTACTTC.

In regard to this clonotype: At one boundary the junction diverges from the germline segment, which might be a read error. The rearrangement links TRBV7-6 to TRBJ2-7; 9 nucleotides line up with TRBD1. The CDR3 is 17 amino acids. Per germline, CDR1 SGHVS and CDR2 FNYEAQ. Here the CDR3 DNA reads TGTGCCAGCAGCTTAGAACCCCCGGGACAGGGCTCCTACAAGCAGTACTTC. Translated, it gives CASSLEPPGQGSYKQYF.

J is TRBJ2-2 and V is TRBV7-7; D not certain. V was trimmed by 5 bases and J by 7 bases, leaving 8 bases between them. Germline assignment: CDR1 SSHAT and CDR2 FNYEAQ (reference sequence). The CDR3 consists of 12 residues. The CDR3 DNA sequence: TGTGCCAGCAGCCCCGGTGACGGGGAGCTGTTTTTT. Amino acid sequence: CASSPGDGELFF.

V usage is TRBV7-6 and J usage is TRBJ2-1; D ambiguous. V was shortened by 6 bases and J by 2 bases, with 20 bases between the two germline ends. The CDR3 contains 17 residues. The germline gives CDR1 SGHVS, CDR2 FNYEAQ. The CDR3 sequence is CASSTKSERNPYNEQFF. The CDR3 nucleotides read TGTGCCAGCAGTACCAAGTCCGAGCGAAACCCCTACAATGAGCAGTTCTTC.

The chain carries TRBV27 and TRBJ2-7, with 8 bases fitting TRBD1. The CDR3 has 13 residues. Looked up from germline, CDR1 is MNHEY and CDR2 is SMNVEV (reference sequence). J was trimmed by 7 bases and V by 6 bases; bases with no gene match: 8. This chain's CDR3 is CASRTGGLGEQYF. In nucleotides, the CDR3 is TGTGCCAGCAGAACAGGGGGGTTGGGAGAGCAGTACTTC.

The table lists this clonotype with a few counts. The V call is TRBV20-1, the J call TRBJ2-7; 11 bases match TRBD2. Looked up from germline, CDR1 is DFQATT and CDR2 is SNEGSKA (reference sequence). V trimming: 4 bases; J trimming: 2 bases; junction bases outside the gene matches: 7. The CDR3 length is 15 residues. This CDR3 reads CSANTLAGVPYEQYF. DNA for the CDR3: TGCAGTGCTAACACACTAGCGGGGGTCCCCTACGAGCAGTACTTC.

This clonotype occurred a few times. The chain couples TRBV6-1 to TRBJ2-3; D is unclear. The V end lost 3 bases, the J end lost 2 bases, and 12 bases lay between the germline ends. The CDR3 sequence is 15 residues long. Per the germline V gene, CDR1 is MNHNS and CDR2 is SASEGT. CDR3 protein: CASSDSPYLTDTQYF. The CDR3 nucleotides are TGTGCCAGCAGTGATAGTCCGTACCTCACAGATACGCAGTATTTT.